This TCR beta chain stems from a study of Ad26.COV2.S vaccination and SARS-CoV-2 variants (dated by TCRdb to the early 2020s). About the full investigation: Vaccine-arm donors came from COV1001, a multicentre, randomized, double-blind, placebo-controlled phase I-IIa trial of Ad26.COV2.S in healthy adults. Ad26.COV2.S was given intramuscularly at 5x10^10 or 1x10^11 viral particles, as a single shot or as two shots 56 days apart. The specificity and breadth of SARS-CoV-2-reactive T cell receptors after Ad26.COV2.S vaccination were assessed by TCRbeta repertoire sequencing. A total of around 32 samples were included in the TCR-sequenced set, comprising about 20 Ad26.COV2.S vaccine recipients, 5 placebo recipients and 8 SARS-CoV-2 convalescent individuals. Trial participants were randomized into five groups of five, in which low-dose or high-dose Ad26.COV2.S was given once or twice, or placebo was given on both occasions. Investigators did not know the trial group allocation while performing experiments and assessing outcomes. Overall study results and their limits: The authors noted that the TCR breadth and depth analyses may have underestimated total T cell responses. Substantial breadth of spike-specific CD8+ and CD4+ T cell responses was reported after vaccination. Higher spike-specific TCR breadth was observed in Ad26.COV2.S recipients than in placebo recipients (P = 0.0014). The study was not powered for comparison of responses between vaccine doses or regimens. Non-spike TCR breadth was comparable between vaccine and placebo recipients, consistent with the vaccine containing only spike.

For this clone: The antigen this receptor binds is unknown. Base qualities are missing; no much larger clone stands one base away.

Reading the label with the study, this specimen's treatment or condition is: roughly 20 received Ad26.COV2.S at low or high dose, single or two shots; about five received placebo; per-sample allocation not given. For vaccine and placebo recipients, repertoires were sequenced using samples collected on day 63 after the first injection. Cohort 1b enrolled around 23 adults aged 18-55 years at a single site in Boston, USA, between 29 July and 7 August 2020. Ad26.COV2.S was a replication-incompetent adenovirus type 26 vector that expressed a prefusion-stabilized SARS-CoV-2 spike protein derived from the original Wuhan strain. Measured from the cysteine to the phenylalanine, the CDR3 is 15 residues long. Only CDR3 DNA remains: 45 bases, in frame from the first base. According to the germline V gene, CDR1 reads ENHRY and CDR2 reads SYGVKD. V is pared back by 5 bases and J by 2 bases, with 15 bases lying between the germline termini.

TCRbeta CDR3 regions were sequenced with the immunoSEQ Assay. After extraction, genomic DNA underwent amplification by bias-controlled multiplex PCR, followed by high-throughput sequencing. From the authors' description of their analysis: To quantify the absolute abundance of every unique TCRbeta CDR3 region, sequences were collapsed and filtered. T cell fraction was estimated by normalizing TCRbeta template counts to usable DNA, with usable DNA measured through amplification of reference genes found in all nucleated cells. Repertoire TCRs were annotated as SARS-CoV-2-specific by exact matching of V gene, CDR3 amino acid sequence and J gene to a known reactive TCR set. The reference SARS-CoV-2 TCR set was derived from MIRA and filtered for enrichment in COVID-19-positive ImmuneCODE repertoires, a step that removed public or cross-reactive TCRs. Using the MIRA antigens, annotated TCRs were further analysed by specific ORF or by position within an ORF. Breadth was defined as annotated unique rearrangements over total unique productive rearrangements; depth was the summed frequency of those rearrangements. Two-sided Wilcoxon rank-sum tests were applied when comparing TCR breadth between groups. TCRdb took over this immuneACCESS table, retaining in-frame rearrangements with V and J assigned. Such tables are incomplete; in checked studies, under half of the missing clones stem from an unresolved V gene, and the remainder is unexplained. The V and J calls and clone size were taken over from that table, and D and trimming were inferred from the DNA. This sample has approximately 340,000 clones in its table, and 85% of those were observed once. The top ten constitute less than 4% of the sample.

Sequencing was performed on peripheral blood, taken in a trial of Ad26.COV2.S vaccine versus placebo. The origin of this receptor is a person aged 18-65 years who received the Ad26.COV2.S COVID-19 vaccine or a placebo. The V and J segments used are TRBV10-3 and TRBJ1-1, with the identity of the D gene unclear. The sequenced DNA is TGTGCCATCAGTATCTCTCCCGGGCCCAACACTGAAGCTTTCTTT. Translated, this gives CAISISPGPNTEAFF.